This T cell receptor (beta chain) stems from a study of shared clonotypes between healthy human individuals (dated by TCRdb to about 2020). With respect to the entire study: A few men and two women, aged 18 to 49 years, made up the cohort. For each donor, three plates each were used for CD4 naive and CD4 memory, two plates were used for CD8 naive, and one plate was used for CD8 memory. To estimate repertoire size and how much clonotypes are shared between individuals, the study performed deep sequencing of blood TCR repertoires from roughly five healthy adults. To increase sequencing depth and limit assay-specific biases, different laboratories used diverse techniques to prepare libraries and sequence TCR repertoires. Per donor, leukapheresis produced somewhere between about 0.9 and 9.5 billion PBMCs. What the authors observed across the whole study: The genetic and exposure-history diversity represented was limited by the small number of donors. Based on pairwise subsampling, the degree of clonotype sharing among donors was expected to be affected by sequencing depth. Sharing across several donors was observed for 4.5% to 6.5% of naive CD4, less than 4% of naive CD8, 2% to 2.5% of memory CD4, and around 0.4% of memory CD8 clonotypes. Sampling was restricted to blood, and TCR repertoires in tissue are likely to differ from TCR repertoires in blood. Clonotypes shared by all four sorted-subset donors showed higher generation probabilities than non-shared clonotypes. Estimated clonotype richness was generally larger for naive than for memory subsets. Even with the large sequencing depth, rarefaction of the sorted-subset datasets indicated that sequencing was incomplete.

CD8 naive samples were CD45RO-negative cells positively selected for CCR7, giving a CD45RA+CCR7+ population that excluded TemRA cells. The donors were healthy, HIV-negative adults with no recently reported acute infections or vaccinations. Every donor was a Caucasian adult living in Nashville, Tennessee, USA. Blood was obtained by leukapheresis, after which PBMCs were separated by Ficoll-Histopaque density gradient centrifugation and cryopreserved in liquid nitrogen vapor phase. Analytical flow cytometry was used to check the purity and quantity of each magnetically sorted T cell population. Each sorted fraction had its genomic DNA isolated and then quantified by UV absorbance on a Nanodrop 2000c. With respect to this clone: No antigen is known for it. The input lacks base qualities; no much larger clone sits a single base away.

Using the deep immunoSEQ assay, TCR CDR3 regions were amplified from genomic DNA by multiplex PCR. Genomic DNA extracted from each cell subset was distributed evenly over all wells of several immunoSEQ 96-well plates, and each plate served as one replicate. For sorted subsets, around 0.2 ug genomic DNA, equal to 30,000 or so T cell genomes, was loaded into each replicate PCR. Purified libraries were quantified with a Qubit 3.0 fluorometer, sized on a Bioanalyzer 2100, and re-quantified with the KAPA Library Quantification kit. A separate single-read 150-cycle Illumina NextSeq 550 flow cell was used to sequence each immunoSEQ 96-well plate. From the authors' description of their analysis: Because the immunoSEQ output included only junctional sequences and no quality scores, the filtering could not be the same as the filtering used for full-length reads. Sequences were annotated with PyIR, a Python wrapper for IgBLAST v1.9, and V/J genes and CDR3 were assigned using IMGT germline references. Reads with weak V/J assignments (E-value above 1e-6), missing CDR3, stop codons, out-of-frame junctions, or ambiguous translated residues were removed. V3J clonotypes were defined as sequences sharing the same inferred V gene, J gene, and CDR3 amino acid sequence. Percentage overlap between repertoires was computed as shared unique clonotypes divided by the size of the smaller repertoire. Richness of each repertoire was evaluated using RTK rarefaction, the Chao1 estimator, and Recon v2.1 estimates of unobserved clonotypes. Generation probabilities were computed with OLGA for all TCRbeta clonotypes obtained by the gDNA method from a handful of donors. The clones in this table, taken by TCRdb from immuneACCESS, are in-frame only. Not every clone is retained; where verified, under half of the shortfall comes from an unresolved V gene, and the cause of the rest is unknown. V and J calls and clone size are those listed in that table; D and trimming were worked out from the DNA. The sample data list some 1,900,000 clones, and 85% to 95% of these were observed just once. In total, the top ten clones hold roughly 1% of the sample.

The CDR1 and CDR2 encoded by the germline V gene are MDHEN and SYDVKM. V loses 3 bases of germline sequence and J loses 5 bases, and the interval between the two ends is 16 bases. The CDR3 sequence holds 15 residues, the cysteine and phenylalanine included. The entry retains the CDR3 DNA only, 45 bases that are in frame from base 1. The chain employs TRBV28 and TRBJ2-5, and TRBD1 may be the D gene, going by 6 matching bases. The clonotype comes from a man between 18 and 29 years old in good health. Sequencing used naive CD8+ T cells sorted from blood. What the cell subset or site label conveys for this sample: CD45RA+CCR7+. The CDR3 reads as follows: CASSFGQGPEETQYF. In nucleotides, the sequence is TGTGCCAGCAGTTTTGGTCAGGGGCCTGAGGAGACCCAGTACTTC. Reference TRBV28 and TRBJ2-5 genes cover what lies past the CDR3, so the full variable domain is DVKVTQSSRYLVKRTGEKVFLECVQDMDHENMFWYRQDPGLGLRLIYFSYDVKMKEKGDIPEGYSVSREKKERFSLILESASTNQTSMYLCASSFGQGPEETQYFGPGTRLLVL.